This section outlines one T cell receptor (beta chain) sequence together with its context. The antigen is not known. This specimen belongs to a study of beta chain features in type 1 diabetes. Study results and caveats: The study notes PCR might favor shorter templates equally in patients and controls. Type 1 diabetes patients had moderately but significantly shorter TCRB CDR3s in all four CD4+ subsets.

CD4+ naive, central memory, regulatory and stem cell-like memory subsets were isolated by sorting on CD45RO/CCR7/CD25/CD127/CD95/CD27. Expressed TCRB transcripts were sequenced because the isolated RNA had all been reverse transcribed beforehand. Naive, central memory and regulatory T cell samples yielded around 3.9 million reads on average. Measured with immunoSEQ multiplex PCR; TCRdb has only the in-frame clones, and not every one. The data show about 150,000 clones, 10% seen once. The CDR3 extends over 18 amino acids. Germline V gives CDR1 ENHRY, CDR2 SYGVKD. V lost 6 bases to trimming and J lost 0 bases, with 22 bases between them.

The sequence was collected from a young man with type 1 diabetes. V and J are TRBV10-3 and TRBJ2-3, with D possibly TRBD2 on 6 matching bases. Sequenced sample: central memory CD4+ T cells from blood. The CDR3 DNA sequence: TGTGCCATCAGCGGGAGTCCCACCAATCCGGGAAGCACAGATACGCAGTATTTT. It codes for CAISGSPTNPGSTDTQYF.